The TCR beta chain under discussion was sequenced for a study of cytomegalovirus exposure and HLA in healthy donors. Sequencing was performed with immunoSEQ multiplex PCR; in TCRdb, only in-frame clones are kept and a portion is missing. There are 100,000 to 150,000 clones in the sample; about 94% occur only once, and 1% to 1.5% lies in the top ten. About this clone: Other DNA variants within this sample encode the same CDR3.

J lost 7 bases, V lost 2 bases, and 5 bases had no gene match. CDR1 SGHRS and CDR2 YFSETQ come from the germline V gene. The CDR3 has 14 residues. Sequenced input: PBMCs. This receptor was taken from a woman in her late teens or twenties in good health and CMV-seronegative. The chain couples TRBV5-1 to TRBJ1-1; TRBD1 matches 10 bases. This chain's CDR3 is CASSFRQGAGEAFF. CDR3 coding DNA: TGCGCCAGCAGCTTCAGACAGGGGGCGGGTGAAGCTTTCTTT.